This TCR beta chain was obtained from a study of Graves' ophthalmopathy and Graves' hyperthyroidism. Overall study results and limits: Using 13 signatures, a model distinguished ophthalmopathy from stable hyperthyroidism, reaching around 87% sensitivity and approximately 81% specificity.

Investigators amplified TCR beta CDR3 regions from RNA transcripts. HTBI-primed first-round RT-PCR preceded second-round multiplex PCR. TCRdb recomputed calls from the multiplex PCR reads with MiXCR, one row per CDR3 protein. The sample has about 620,000 distinct CDR3 sequences; 22% are singletons. If no ophthalmopathy appeared within 18 months of follow-up, hyperthyroidism was termed stable. Physicians reached a diagnosis by relying on clinical symptoms, serum thyroxine, TRAb, thyroid ultrasound and orbital computed tomography. Fresh peripheral blood (around 9.7 ml) yielded the PBMCs. CDR3 size: 13 residues. V lost 5 bases and J 4 bases, leaving 11 bases between the germline ends. At least ten counts were recorded for this clonotype. Its matching antigen is unknown.

The chain couples TRBV12-3 or TRBV12-4 to TRBJ2-5; possible D gene TRBD2, 5 bases. Sequencing was performed on peripheral blood. The clonotype was recovered from a woman between 18 and 30 years old with stable Graves' hyperthyroidism. Some clones in this sample may be carry-over from other donors' samples. The chain's CDR3 is CASSRGSGETQYF. The CDR3 DNA reads TGTGCCAGCAGTCGAGGGTCCGGAGAGACCCAGTACTTC.